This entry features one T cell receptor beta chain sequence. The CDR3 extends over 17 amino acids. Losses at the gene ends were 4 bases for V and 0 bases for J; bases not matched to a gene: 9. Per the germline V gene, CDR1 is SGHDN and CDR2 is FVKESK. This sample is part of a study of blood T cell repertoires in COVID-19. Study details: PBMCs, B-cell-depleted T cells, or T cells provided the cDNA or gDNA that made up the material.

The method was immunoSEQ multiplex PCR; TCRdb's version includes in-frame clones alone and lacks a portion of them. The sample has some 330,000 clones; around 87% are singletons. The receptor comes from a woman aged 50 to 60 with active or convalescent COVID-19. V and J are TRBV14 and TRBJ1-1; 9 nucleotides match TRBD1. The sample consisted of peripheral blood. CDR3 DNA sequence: TGTGCCAGCAGCCTAACAGGGGGCTACGGTATGAACACTGAAGCTTTCTTT. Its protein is CASSLTGGYGMNTEAFF.